Listed below are T cell receptor beta chains from one sample, sequenced in a study of T cells in Graves' hyperthyroidism and ophthalmopathy. TCRdb passed the multiplex PCR reads through MiXCR, listing each CDR3 protein once. The sample has 35,000 to 45,000 distinct CDR3 sequences, about 50% seen once. The sequencing sample was made of blood. These receptors were taken from a woman aged 50 to 65 with Graves' hyperthyroidism that later progressed to Graves' ophthalmopathy. The CDR3 runs from the conserved cysteine through the conserved F or W. D genes are given only for firm matches. Size tells how often a clone was seen (once, few, many) or the class of an expanded clone, and some rows leave it out.

TRBV5-1,.,TRBJ1-6,TRBD1,TGCGCCAGCAGCTCGGTCGACAGGGAAAATTCACCCCTCCACTTT,CASSSVDRENSPLHF
TRBV9,many,TRBJ2-7,TRBD1,TGTGCCAGCAGCGGAAGAACAGGGGGCGACGCATGGGGCGAGCAGTACTTC,CASSGRTGGDAWGEQYF
TRBV11-3,many,TRBJ2-1,.,TGTGCCAGCAGCCCAATGGGTGGCTCCTACAATGAGCAGTTCTTC,CASSPMGGSYNEQFF
TRBV5-6,many,TRBJ1-2,.,TGTGCCACCCAACTTGCGGGGCTGCATGGCTACACCTTC,CATQLAGLHGYTF
TRBV15,many,TRBJ2-1,TRBD2,TGTGCCACCAGCAGAAGACTAGCGGGAGTTGATGAGCAGTTCTTC,CATSRRLAGVDEQFF
TRBV7-7,.,TRBJ2-5,TRBD2,TGTGCTAGCAGCTTTTCGATCGGGAGGGAGGGCAACCAAGAGACCCAGTACTTC,CASSFSIGREGNQETQYF
TRBV10-1,.,TRBJ2-5,TRBD1,TGCGCCAGCAGCGGGACAGGGGGGAGGGAGACCCAGTACTTC,CASSGTGGRETQYF
TRBV10-2,.,TRBJ2-1,TRBD2,TGCGCCAGCAGGGCCGCTAGCGGGAGTGGTAATGAGCAGTTCTTC,CASRAASGSGNEQFF
TRBV15,.,TRBJ1-2,TRBD1,TGTGCCACCAGCAGCGTACAGGGGGCGGCCTATGGCTACACCTTC,CATSSVQGAAYGYTF
TRBV5-1,.,TRBJ1-2,TRBD1,TGCGCCAGCAGCCTCCGGACAGGGGATTCGTCTGGAAACACCTTC,CASSLRTGDSSGNTF
TRBV11-2,many,TRBJ2-7,.,TGTGCCAGCAGCTTATGGGGCATAGACGAGCAGTACTTC,CASSLWGIDEQYF
TRBV6-1,.,TRBJ2-5,TRBD1,TGTGCCAGCAGTAACAGGGGGAATAGCAATCAGCCCCAGTACTTC,CASSNRGNSNQPQYF
TRBV24-1,medium-sized,TRBJ1-5,TRBD1,TGTGCCACCAGTCCCGGACAGGGTAATCAGCCCCAGCATTTT,CATSPGQGNQPQHF
TRBV4-2,many,TRBJ2-2,.,TGTGCCAGCAGCCAAGATAGCGTAAGGAGGGAGGAGCTGTTTTTT,CASSQDSVRREELFF
TRBV3-1,many,TRBJ1-2,.,TGTGCCAGCAGCCAAGACCCCACTGAGCCCTATGGCTACACCTTC,CASSQDPTEPYGYTF
TRBV11-3,.,TRBJ2-4,.,TGTGCCAGCAACTTGGGAGCCAATAACATTCAGAACTTC,CASNLGANNIQNF
TRBV6-1,many,TRBJ1-1,.,TGTGCCAGCAGGTACAACAGGGAGGAAAACACTGAAGCTTTCTTT,CASRYNREENTEAFF
TRBV7-7,many,TRBJ2-1,TRBD2,TGTGCTAGCAGCTTGGGAACCGGGACTAGCGGGAGGTATGAGCAGTTCTTC,CASSLGTGTSGRYEQFF
TRBV29-1,.,TRBJ2-7,.,TGCAGCGGTTCCTCCGGGACCTCCTACGAGCAGTACTTC,CSGSSGTSYEQYF
TRBV12-3/TRBV12-4,many,TRBJ2-1,.,TGTGCCAGCAGCCCGGACAATGAGCAGTTCTTC,CASSPDNEQFF
TRBV29-1,.,TRBJ2-7,.,TGCAGCGTTGCGACGAATAACTACGAGCAGTACTTC,CSVATNNYEQYF
TRBV10-1,.,TRBJ2-5,.,TGCGCCAGCGCCAAAGGGGTAGGGACCCAGTACTTC,CASAKGVGTQYF
TRBV5-4,many,TRBJ2-5,TRBD1,TGTGCCAGCAGCATGACAGGGCTGGAGACCCAGTACTTC,CASSMTGLETQYF
TRBV3-1,many,TRBJ1-2,TRBD1,TGTGCCAGCAGCCAAACTCGGACAGGGGTGCATGGCTACACCTTC,CASSQTRTGVHGYTF
TRBV9,.,TRBJ2-3,TRBD1,TGTGCCAGCAGCCCCCCTCAAGGGGCAGGGGGCGATACGCAGTATTTT,CASSPPQGAGGDTQYF
TRBV5-1,.,TRBJ1-6,TRBD1,TGCGCCAGCAGCTTGGCGGCAGGGGGTTCACCCCTCCACTTT,CASSLAAGGSPLHF
TRBV7-9,many,TRBJ1-2,.,TGTGCCAGCAGCTTAGTTTCCAGGGACTATGGCTACACCTTC,CASSLVSRDYGYTF
TRBV11-3,many,TRBJ1-4,.,TGTGCCAGCAGCTTAGTCGGTAGGCAGGAGAATGAAAAACTGTTTTTT,CASSLVGRQENEKLFF
TRBV7-3,many,TRBJ2-1,.,TGTGCCAGCAGCTCGGACTACAACAATGAGCAGTTCTTC,CASSSDYNNEQFF
TRBV6-5,.,TRBJ2-5,.,TGTGCCAGCAGTTACTCGAGGGGCGACCAAGAGACCCAGTACTTC,CASSYSRGDQETQYF
TRBV7-2,medium-sized,TRBJ2-7,TRBD2,TGTGCCAGCAGCTTAGATCTAGCGGAGAGCTACGAGCAGTACTTC,CASSLDLAESYEQYF
TRBV7-8,medium-sized,TRBJ1-3,TRBD1,TGTGCCAGCAGCTTAGCGGGACAGTCCTTTAGCTCTGGAAACACCATATATTTT,CASSLAGQSFSSGNTIYF
TRBV7-2,.,TRBJ2-1,TRBD2,TGTGCCAGCAGTTTATATCCGACTAGCGGGACACCCTACAATGAGCAGTTCTTC,CASSLYPTSGTPYNEQFF
TRBV11-2,many,TRBJ1-2,TRBD1,TGTGCCAGCAGCTTAGATCGCCAGGGGGACGGCTACACCTTC,CASSLDRQGDGYTF
TRBV5-6,.,TRBJ2-7,.,TGTGCCAGCAGCTTGGCCGCCAGACGAGACGGTCGGGAGCAGTACTTC,CASSLAARRDGREQYF
TRBV4-1,.,TRBJ2-5,TRBD2,TGCGCCAGCAGCCAAGTAACGGCGGGGGTTCAGCCCCAGTACTTC,CASSQVTAGVQPQYF
TRBV27,many,TRBJ2-7,TRBD2,TGTGCCAGCAATGATCTAGCGGGGACGGGCGAGCAGTACTTC,CASNDLAGTGEQYF
TRBV14,.,TRBJ1-1,.,TGTGCCAGCAGCCAAGAGGAAGGGACTGAAGCTTTCTTT,CASSQEEGTEAFF
TRBV7-9,once,TRBJ2-5,TRBD2,TGTGCCAGCAGCCTAACTAGCGGACAAGAGACCCAGTACTTC,CASSLTSGQETQYF
TRBV7-2,.,TRBJ2-7,.,TGTGCCAGCAGCTTAGCGTCCCACTACGAGCAGTACTTC,CASSLASHYEQYF
TRBV7-9,.,TRBJ2-1,.,TGTGCCAGCAGCTTGAGGGCAGCAGAGAATGAGCAGTTCTTC,CASSLRAAENEQFF
TRBV10-3,.,TRBJ1-6,.,TGTGCCATCAGTGAAGGACTGGGAATCAATTCACCCCTCCACTTT,CAISEGLGINSPLHF
TRBV10-3,.,TRBJ2-3,TRBD2,TGTGCCCCCGGGACTAGCGGGAGTATACAGGATACGCAGTATTTT,CAPGTSGSIQDTQYF
TRBV5-1,.,TRBJ1-4,TRBD1,TGCGCCAGCAGCTATGGGACAGGGGAGGAGAAACTGCTTTTT,CASSYGTGEEKLLF
TRBV12-3/TRBV12-4,many,TRBJ2-5,TRBD2,TGTGCCAGCAGTCCGGGACTAGAGAAAGAGACCCAGTACTTC,CASSPGLEKETQYF
TRBV6-1,.,TRBJ2-7,.,TGTGCCAGCAGCGTGGGCAGTTCTAGCTCCTACGAGCAGTACTTC,CASSVGSSSSYEQYF
TRBV11-1,many,TRBJ2-2,.,TGTGCCAGCAGCACCCGGCGGGGCCTGAACACCGGGGAGCTGTTTTTT,CASSTRRGLNTGELFF
TRBV20-1,medium-sized,TRBJ2-7,TRBD2,TGCAGTGCAGAGCGGGAGGGAGGATACGAGCAGTACTTC,CSAEREGGYEQYF